Ten or more counts support the clone carrying this TCR beta chain. Antigen specificity is unknown. This entry belongs to a study of T cells after yellow fever vaccination. CDR3 length equals 13 residues. V was clipped by 7 bases and J by 4 bases, with 13 bases between them. The study, taken as a whole, reports: In FACS-sorted repertoires, abundant clonotypes from the bulk population could appear as contaminants.

TCRdb redid the calling of the 5' RACE reads with MiXCR, one entry per CDR3 protein. Of over 250,000 distinct CDR3 sequences listed, roughly 4.8% are singletons. This TCR derives from a man between 18 and 35 years old who received the YFV17D yellow fever vaccine. The material sequenced was CD4+ T cells sorted from PBMCs, taken on the day of the yellow fever booster vaccination. This sequence joins TRBV12-3 or TRBV12-4 and TRBJ2-5; D may be TRBD1 or TRBD2 (5 bases each). CDR3 bases: TGTGCCAGCAACGAACAGGCGGGAGAGACCCAGTACTTC. Translated, it gives CASNEQAGETQYF.